The present entry profiles one T cell receptor beta chain with its context. The antigen remains undetermined. The data were obtained in a study of beta chain features in type 1 diabetes. Since all of the isolated RNA was reverse transcribed, expressed TCRB transcripts were what got sequenced. Sequencing was performed with immunoSEQ multiplex PCR; in TCRdb, only in-frame clones are kept and a portion is missing. The repertoire holds roughly 150,000 clones, with 9% as singletons. General observations from the study: TCRB CDR3s from Type 1 diabetes patients were moderately but significantly shorter in all four CD4+ subsets.

V trimming: 4 bases; J trimming: 7 bases; junction bases outside the gene matches: 9. The CDR3 is 15 amino acids. Germline V gene lookup returns CDR1 SGHRS and CDR2 YFSETQ. The chain joins TRBV5-1 to TRBJ1-5; 9 nucleotides line up with TRBD1. The sequenced material came from central memory CD4+ T cells from blood. The clonotype comes from a woman in her twenties or thirties with type 1 diabetes. The DNA of the CDR3 is TGCGCCAGCAGCCTAATGGGACAGGGTGACCAGCCCCAGCATTTT. This gives the protein CASSLMGQGDQPQHF.